The T cell receptor (beta chain) under discussion was sequenced for a study of identical twins (dated by TCRdb to 2016 to 2017). At the level of the whole study: The study deep-sequenced TCR alpha and beta repertoires from monozygotic twins, unrelated adults of various ages and cord blood to test whether fetal clonotypes persist. Replicate twin experiments were performed at different times using different library preparation protocols to rule out contamination.

The germline V gene (reference sequence) specifies SGHNT as CDR1 and YYREEE as CDR2. The CDR3 measures 17 amino acids from cysteine to phenylalanine. Here the CDR3 DNA is all that survives: 51 bases in frame from base 1. Trimmed from V: 0 bases; trimmed from J: 5 bases; junction bases lacking a gene match: 6. Every donor was a healthy Caucasian. Three unrelated non-twin adults were also sequenced: a male aged 18 to 30, a male aged 50 to 59 and a female aged 50 to 59. Miltenyi CD45RO+ enrichment and human naive T-cell isolation kits were used to isolate memory (CD45RO+) and naive T cells from PBMC. Points the paper makes about the study in general: Zero-insertion analyses could be partly confounded by invariant T cells such as MAIT and iNKT, although diverse VJ usage argued against such confounding for most clonotypes. Excess twin sharing in beta out-of-frame sequences was weaker because fewer shared sequences lowered the signal-to-noise ratio. Out-of-frame TCR alpha sharing in monozygotic twins was systematically underestimated by recombination models, whereas sharing between unrelated individuals was in agreement with the recombination models. Because the same donors could not be followed over many years, conclusions were based on cross-sectional statistical analysis. Abundant cord blood beta clonotypes carried fewer insertions; young adult naive repertoires showed a weaker similar trend, while memory repertoires showed none. Compared with coincidental sharing between unrelated individuals, an excess of low generation-probability sequences was observed among out-of-frame TCR alpha sequences shared between twins.

Points on this clonotype: Its specific antigen is unknown. Within one base of it there is no much larger clone, and no base qualities were kept.

Libraries were built with 5' RACE. Sequenced on an Illumina HiSeq 2000. Template switching added a universal primer binding site, and the final cDNA carried a unique molecular identifier that allowed TCR cDNA molecules to be counted accurately. Specific primers in the conserved constant-segment region were used to synthesize first-strand cDNA for the TCR alpha and beta chains. Each cDNA library was double barcoded, with a SMART-Mk sample barcode plus Illumina barcodes, to control for contamination. TruSeq adapter sequences, together with Illumina sample barcodes, were added in two successive PCR steps. The TCR alpha and beta cDNA libraries were sequenced on the Illumina HiSeq platform using custom primers. For the original study's pipeline: Unique molecular identifiers were extracted from raw reads with MiGEC, and CDR3 positions were determined with MiXCR. Recombination models were inferred per individual with the repgenHMM and IGoR tools using an EM algorithm. The analysis of shared clonotypes was done with the tcR package in R, with sharing normalized by the product of cloneset sizes. To study raw recombination without the effects of thymic and clonal selection, out-of-frame nonproductive sequences were analyzed. TCRdb reprocessing: public reads trimmed at Q25 with fastp, clones called with MiXCR, in-frame beta chains kept. Every distinct CDR3 protein forms one entry, paired with its most common genes and DNA. The V and J calls shown here were made by TCRdb, not taken from the authors' results. The sample data list under 400,000 distinct CDR3 sequences, and roughly 9% of these were observed just once. Of the sample, roughly 8.7% falls within the top ten clones.

Recombination linked TRBV5-4 to TRBJ2-1, and 12 bases in between align with TRBD2. This TCR was sampled from a woman aged 45-65 years in good health. Sequencing used naive T cells sorted from blood. Explained via the paper, the cell subset or site label denotes: cells isolated with a human naive T-cell isolation kit. The CDR3 amino acid sequence is: CASSLAGLAGRDNEQFF. The DNA sequence is TGTGCCAGCAGCTTGGCAGGACTAGCGGGAAGAGACAATGAGCAGTTCTTC.